This passage covers 23 T cell receptor beta chains from one sample sequenced in a study of blood T cells in healthy people across ages. Together with a sample-barcoded 5' primer, a J-beta primer mix was included in a second PCR lasting about 6 to 11 cycles. TCRdb itself ran the 5' RACE reads through MiXCR, one entry per CDR3 protein. Found here are 780,000 or so distinct CDR3 sequences, less than 70% of them singletons; the top ten hold approximately 40%. The sequencing input was blood. These receptors all stem from an elderly man in good health.

The V call is TRBV9, the J call TRBJ1-5; D unclear. Germline V lookup: CDR1 SGDLS, CDR2 YYNGEE. V was pared by 0 bases and J by 7 bases, with 8 bases between. CDR3 length equals 13 residues. The CDR3 nucleotides are TGTGCCAGCAGCGTAGGGGGTAAGCAGCCCCAGCATTTT. It translates to CASSVGGKQPQHF.

CDR3 nucleotides: TGTGCCAGCAGCCCCGACCAGTACAATGAGCAGTACTTC. Protein product: CASSPDQYNEQYF. This chain joins TRBV6-6 and TRBJ2-1; D uncertain. The J call could be wrong; TRBJ2-7 is a better fit for the DNA end. The CDR3 extends over 13 amino acids. Germline CDR1 reads MNHNY; CDR2 reads SVGAGI (reference sequence).

The V gene is TRBV5-1, the J gene TRBJ2-5; tentatively, D is TRBD1 (5 bases). V lost 2 bases, J lost 1 base, and 12 bases lay in between. The CDR3 runs 15 residues. Per the germline V gene, CDR1 is SGHRS and CDR2 is YFSETQ. Written as DNA, the CDR3 is TGCGCCAGCAGCTTAGGGGCAGGTGTCCAAGAGACCCAGTACTTC. As protein: CASSLGAGVQETQYF.

This rearrangement joins TRBV14 to TRBJ2-5, with a possible D match to TRBD1 (5 bases). The CDR3 runs to 17 residues. Per the germline V gene, CDR1 is SGHDN and CDR2 is FVKESK. Trimming left V 4 bases short and J 4 bases short, with 22 bases between. The CDR3 sequence is CASSPRVGERRLETQYF. CDR3 bases: TGTGCCAGCAGCCCAAGGGTAGGGGAACGACGATTAGAGACCCAGTACTTC.

This clonotype was seen just once. This chain links TRBV9 with TRBJ2-4; no reliable D call. Trimming left V 0 bases short and J 0 bases short, with 10 bases between. The germline CDR1 and CDR2 sequences are SGDLS and YYNGEE. CDR3 length equals 16 residues. The CDR3 DNA reads TGTGCCAGCAGCGTAGAGGATAGTCTAGCCAAAAACATTCAGTACTTC. This gives the protein CASSVEDSLAKNIQYF.

This clonotype showed up just a few times. J is TRBJ1-1 and V is TRBV7-2; possible D gene TRBD1, 5 bases. CDR3 length: 15 residues. The germline CDR1 and CDR2 sequences are SGHTA and FQGNSA. Trimming pared 3 bases from V and 1 base from J, leaving 12 bases between. The CDR3 reads CASSFGAQGNTEAFF. The CDR3 coding sequence is TGTGCCAGCAGCTTCGGGGCGCAGGGGAACACTGAAGCTTTCTTT.

The V call is TRBV9, the J call TRBJ2-1; 10 bases map to TRBD2. This CDR3 is built from 14 residues. J lost 8 bases, V lost 0 bases, and 2 bases had no gene match. The germline gives CDR1 SGDLS, CDR2 YYNGEE. This CDR3 is CASSVALAGDEQFF. The CDR3 region has the DNA TGTGCCAGCAGCGTAGCCCTAGCGGGAGATGAGCAGTTCTTC. The full variable domain, in which reference TRBV9 and TRBJ2-1 provide the parts outside the CDR3, is DSGVTQTPKHLITATGQRVTLRCSPRSGDLSVYWYQQSLDQGLQFLIQYYNGEERAKGNILERFSAQQFPDLHSELNLSSLELGDSALYFCASSVALAGDEQFFGPGTRLTVL.

The V call is TRBV20-1, the J call TRBJ2-1, with D perhaps TRBD1 or TRBD2 (5 bases each). Trimming cost V 6 bases and J 2 bases, with 32 bases left between them. Germline values: CDR1 DFQATT, CDR2 SNEGSKA (reference sequence). This CDR3 contains 20 residues. For the CDR3, the DNA is TGCAGTGCCGAGAGATGGCCTACAGTCGGGGCGGTTGAGGCCTACAATGAGCAGTTCTTC. Protein sequence: CSAERWPTVGAVEAYNEQFF.

This clonotype was seen repeatedly, ten times or more. The V call is TRBV29-1, the J call TRBJ2-5; D gene ambiguous. The V and J ends lost 0 bases and 9 bases respectively, with 11 bases between them. This CDR3 comprises 12 residues. Germline-derived CDR1 and CDR2 are SQVTM and ANQGSEA. The CDR3 here is CSVEDVGRAQYF. The DNA of the CDR3 is TGCAGCGTTGAAGATGTGGGTAGGGCCCAGTACTTC.

This chain uses TRBV20-1 with TRBJ2-1, with 10 bases lining up with TRBD2. Germline CDR1 and CDR2: DFQATT and SNEGSKA (reference sequence). V shed 5 bases, J shed 2 bases, and the junction held 9 bases outside the gene matches. The CDR3 is made up of 16 amino acids. The CDR3 sequence: CSALPLSGGTYNEQFF. DNA for the CDR3: TGCAGTGCTTTACCTCTTAGCGGGGGGACCTACAATGAGCAGTTCTTC.

This clonotype occurred a few times. In DNA, the CDR3 is TGTGCCAGCAGCACCCGGGACAGGGTGGTCTACACCTTC. Protein sequence: CASSTRDRVVYTF. This chain joins TRBV7-2 and TRBJ1-2; TRBD1 matches 9 bases. From germline, CDR1 is SGHTA and CDR2 FQGNSA. The J segment lost 10 bases and the V segment lost 5 bases, leaving 8 bases of the junction unmatched. The CDR3 length is 13 residues.

The chain recombines TRBV13 with TRBJ1-2; no clear D gene. CDR3 length equals 17 residues. V dropped 4 bases and J dropped 4 bases, with 22 bases sitting between them. Germline V lookup: CDR1 PRHDT, CDR2 FYEKMQ (reference sequence). CDR3 loop: CASSSTPKSSTSYGYTF. CDR3 coding DNA: TGTGCCAGCAGCTCCACTCCCAAATCTAGTACCAGCTATGGCTACACCTTC.

The chain has TRBV5-6 and TRBJ1-1; 7 nucleotides agree with TRBD1. The V segment lost 3 bases and the J segment 0 bases; nucleotides outside the gene matches: 5. CDR1 is SGHDT and CDR2 is YYEEEE in the germline V gene. The CDR3 extends over 15 amino acids. This CDR3 reads CASSSTGRMNTEAFF. In nucleotides, the CDR3 is TGTGCCAGCAGCTCGACAGGGAGGATGAACACTGAAGCTTTCTTT.

The chain uses TRBV4-2 and TRBJ2-5; 8 bases fit TRBD1. The CDR3 spans 14 residues. The V segment lost 4 bases and the J segment 3 bases; nucleotides outside the gene matches: 4. CDR1 is LGHNA, CDR2 YNFKEQ, per germline. In DNA form, the CDR3 reads TGTGCCAGCAGCCGCGGGACAGGCAAAGAGACCCAGTACTTC. Translating it yields CASSRGTGKETQYF.

The gene calls are TRBV2 and TRBJ2-3; no clear D. The V gene lost 3 bases and the J gene lost 2 bases, with 9 bases spanning the gap. Germline V gene data show CDR1 as SNHLY and CDR2 as FYNNEI. The CDR3 has 14 residues. CDR3 sequence reads: CASSEFLPTDTQYF. In DNA form, the CDR3 reads TGTGCCAGCAGTGAGTTTCTCCCCACAGATACGCAGTATTTT.

The chain links TRBV20-1 to TRBJ1-2; 10 bases align to TRBD1. Looked up from germline, CDR1 is DFQATT and CDR2 is SNEGSKA (reference sequence). V trimming: 3 bases; J trimming: 8 bases; junction bases outside the gene matches: 9. The CDR3 totals 14 residues. The CDR3 region is CSARLTGGLSGYTF. The CDR3 DNA is TGCAGTGCTAGGTTGACAGGGGGCCTCAGCGGCTACACCTTC.

The chain recombines TRBV6-5 with TRBJ1-2; tentatively, D is TRBD1 (5 bases). The CDR3 extends over 16 amino acids. Trimming pared 0 bases from V and 6 bases from J, leaving 17 bases between. Germline lookup yields CDR1 MNHEY and CDR2 SVGAGI. CDR3 coding DNA: TGTGCCAGCAGTTACTCGACATCCAGGGAACGGGATGGCTACACCTTC. The encoded protein is CASSYSTSRERDGYTF.

V usage is TRBV6-5 and J usage is TRBJ2-4; D remains ambiguous. The end of the DNA aligns better with TRBJ2-7, so the J call may be wrong. Germline lookup yields CDR1 MNHEY and CDR2 SVGAGI. The CDR3 sequence is 14 residues long. CDR3 sequence reads: CASSYSKLFYEQYF. As DNA, the CDR3 is TGTGCCAGCAGTTACTCGAAACTATTCTACGAGCAGTACTTC.

The V and J genes are TRBV15 and TRBJ2-7, with 11 nucleotides matching TRBD2. This CDR3 spans 20 amino acids. Trimming removed 0 bases from V and 1 base from J; junction bases left unmatched: 14. Germline assignment: CDR1 LNHNV and CDR2 YYDKDF (reference sequence). CDR3 amino acids: CATSRDGGFSSGRLSYEQYF. CDR3 bases: TGTGCCACCAGCAGAGATGGAGGCTTTTCTAGCGGGAGGTTGTCCTACGAGCAGTACTTC.

The chain has TRBV10-3 and TRBJ2-7, with TRBD1 as a possible D gene (6 bases). The V gene's germline CDR1 is ENHRY and CDR2 SYGVKD. CDR3 length: 13 amino acids. Trimming took off 7 bases at V and 0 bases at J, with 10 bases between the two ends. For the CDR3, the DNA is TGTGCCATCAACAGACAGGACTCCTACGAGCAGTACTTC. Amino acid sequence: CAINRQDSYEQYF.

The chain joins TRBV3-1 to TRBJ2-7; D is perhaps TRBD1 (6 bases). This CDR3 has 15 residues. Germline V gene lookup returns CDR1 LGHDT and CDR2 YNNKEL (reference sequence). V lost 1 base, J lost 2 bases, and 12 bases lay in between. This CDR3 is CASSQASGAAYEQYF. The DNA for the CDR3 is TGTGCCAGCAGCCAAGCGTCAGGGGCGGCCTACGAGCAGTACTTC.

This rearrangement joins TRBV4-1 to TRBJ2-1, with D perhaps given as TRBD1 or TRBD2 (5 bases each). The CDR3 consists of 15 residues. Deletions cut 1 base from V and 5 bases from J, with 12 bases between. Germline CDR1 reads MGHRA; CDR2 reads YSYEKL. DNA of the CDR3: TGCGCCAGCAGCCAAGGGGACGGTAGTAACAATGAGCAGTTCTTC. This gives the protein CASSQGDGSNNEQFF.

The gene calls are TRBV7-2 and TRBJ1-2, with D possibly matching TRBD1 (6 bases). This CDR3 is built from 13 residues. Trimming stripped 3 bases from V and 7 bases from J, with 12 bases between. Germline V lookup: CDR1 SGHTA, CDR2 FQGNSA. CDR3 nucleotide sequence: TGTGCCAGCAGCTTCGGCAGGGGAAGTGGCTACACCTTC. Protein sequence: CASSFGRGSGYTF.